Below, one T cell receptor (beta chain) is given with its context. The protocol was immunoSEQ multiplex PCR, while the TCRdb copy is restricted to in-frame clones and leaves out a portion. The sample lists about 380,000 clones, 85% to 90% occurring once. After removal of 4 bases from V and 2 bases from J, the junction contained 5 bases not matched to a gene. The germline V gene has CDR1 LNHDA and CDR2 SQIVND (reference sequence). The CDR3 totals 16 residues. This sample is drawn from a study of blood T cell repertoires in COVID-19. The receptor was isolated from a man younger than 35 with active or convalescent COVID-19. Specimen: peripheral blood. This chain links TRBV19 with TRBJ2-4, with TRBD2 matching over 10 bases. CDR3 coding DNA: TGTGCCAGTAGTACAGGACTAGCGGATACCAAAAACATTCAGTACTTC. As protein: CASSTGLADTKNIQYF.